This TCR beta chain emerged from a study of blood T cells in healthy people across ages. Findings and caveats of the study: The study found TCR beta diversity correlated strongly with naive T cell percentage.

Next came a second PCR, run for about 7 to 12 cycles, which used a sample-barcoded 5' primer along with a J-beta primer mix. Using its own MiXCR run on the 5' RACE reads, TCRdb lists one record per CDR3 protein. Counted here are fewer than 950,000 distinct CDR3 sequences, 36% occurring once; the ten biggest clones make up under 15%. Regarding this clonotype: Its specificity is not known.

Deletions cut 2 bases from V and 1 base from J, with 22 bases between. Germline loops: CDR1 MNHEY, CDR2 SVGAGI. This CDR3 has 19 amino acids. This clonotype was obtained from a man between 18 and 35 years old in good health. V usage is TRBV6-5 and J usage is TRBJ2-3; the D is unclear. Specimen: blood. The CDR3 DNA follows: TGTGCCAGCAGTTACAAACGAGTGCGCACTTTGACTGGCACAGATACGCAGTATTTT. Translation gives CASSYKRVRTLTGTDTQYF.